The 16 T cell receptor beta chains reported below all come from one sample, sequenced in a study of T cells expressing NK-cell markers. No DNA is given; TCRdb re-called the 5' RACE reads and lists each CDR3 protein once. The sample is made up of about 160,000 distinct CDR3 sequences, and the top ten hold 20% of it. Material: blood T cells: a sorted CD56 or NKG2C T cell subset, CD4+ or CD8+ T cells, or bulk PBMC T cells (not recorded which). Receptors originate from a man aged 18 to 69 in good health.

This chain uses TRBV5-4 with TRBJ2-7; no DNA is available, so the TRBD2 call from TCRdb remains unchecked. Germline V gene sequence: CDR1 SGHNT, CDR2 YYREEE (reference sequence). The length of the CDR3 is 13 residues. The CDR3 here is CASSLVGREEQYF.

The chain couples TRBV28 to TRBJ2-7; TCRdb indicates TRBD2, and absent DNA this call remains unverified. The CDR3 totals 14 residues. CDR1 is MDHEN, CDR2 SYDVKM, per germline. The CDR3 region is CASSSTGTYYEQYF.

The chain links TRBV18 to TRBJ2-7. Germline V lookup: CDR1 KGHSH, CDR2 LQKENI. There are 15 residues in the CDR3. The CDR3 sequence: CASSPLPFPWDEQYF.

The rearrangement links TRBV19 to TRBJ2-7; as DNA is missing, the TRBD1 call by TCRdb cannot be tested. Germline V gives CDR1 LNHDA, CDR2 SQIVND (reference sequence). This CDR3 is 15 amino acids long. CDR3: CASSYGSGPSYEQYF.

V and J are TRBV28 and TRBJ2-3; with no DNA, the TCRdb D assignment of TRBD1 cannot be verified. Germline V CDR1 and CDR2: MDHEN, SYDVKM. The CDR3 has 14 residues. CDR3 in amino acids: CASSLSSGTDTQYF.

The rearrangement uses TRBV27 and TRBJ2-1; there is no DNA to check the TCRdb D call of TRBD1. This CDR3 spans 13 amino acids. CDR1 is MNHEY and CDR2 is SMNVEV in the germline V gene (reference sequence). CDR3 amino acids: CASSFDRAHEQFF.

The chain recombines TRBV19 with TRBJ1-2. CDR3 length: 11 residues. Germline-derived CDR1 and CDR2 are LNHDA and SQIVND (reference sequence). The CDR3 sequence is CASRSIYGYTF. Full variable domain (remainder filled in from reference TRBV19 and TRBJ1-2): DGGITQSPKYLFRKEGQNVTLSCEQNLNHDAMYWYRQDPGQGLRLIYYSQIVNDFQKGDIAEGYSVSREKKESFPLTVTSAQKNPTAFYLCASRSIYGYTFGSGTRLTVV.

The chain has TRBV6-4 and TRBJ2-1; TCRdb picks TRBD1, but there is no DNA to check that call. There are 16 residues in the CDR3. Germline CDR1 reads MRHNA; CDR2 reads SNTAGT. The CDR3 loop reads CASSDSTAGATNEQFF.

V is TRBV19 and J is TRBJ1-1. Germline values: CDR1 LNHDA, CDR2 SQIVND (reference sequence). The CDR3 totals 15 residues. CDR3 region: CASSILAGMNTEAFF.

The chain links TRBV6-1 to TRBJ2-7; absent DNA, TCRdb's TRBD2 call cannot be checked. The CDR3 totals 15 residues. The germline gives CDR1 MNHNS, CDR2 SASEGT. The CDR3 here is CASSEHWQGLYEQYF.

J is TRBJ1-3 and V is TRBV12-3 or TRBV12-4. The CDR3 runs 15 residues. CDR3 amino acids: CASRNFGLSGNTIYF.

The V and J genes are TRBV5-1 and TRBJ2-7; the TCRdb D gene call, TRBD1, has no DNA to confirm it. CDR3 size: 16 residues. In germline, CDR1 is SGHRS, CDR2 YFSETQ. The CDR3 is CASSLGPGMGPYEQYF.

CDR3: CASTGNSNTGELFF. This chain connects TRBV28 to TRBJ2-2. The germline gives CDR1 MDHEN, CDR2 SYDVKM. This CDR3 has 14 amino acids.

The CDR3 spells CASSSGRTGTPRDTQYF. The chain employs TRBV12-3 or TRBV12-4 and TRBJ2-3; TCRdb selects TRBD1, and the lack of DNA leaves this call unchecked. The CDR3 is 17 amino acids.

The CDR3 protein is CASSQKGLAGKNIQYF. The gene calls are TRBV7-2 and TRBJ2-4; TCRdb names TRBD2, which stays unverified in the absence of DNA. The CDR3 extends over 16 amino acids. Germline CDR1 SGHTA, CDR2 FQGNSA. The full variable domain, in which reference TRBV7-2 and TRBJ2-4 provide the parts outside the CDR3, is GAGVSQSPSNKVTEKGKDVELRCDPISGHTALYWYRQSLGQGLEFLIYFQGNSAPDKSGLPSDRFSAERTGGSVSTLTIQRTQQEDSAVYLCASSQKGLAGKNIQYFGAGTRLSVL.

This chain connects TRBV2 to TRBJ2-5. This CDR3 region has 15 residues. Germline values: CDR1 SNHLY, CDR2 FYNNEI. CDR3 sequence reads: CASLTFLGYQETQYF.